A single TCR beta chain is shown here with its context. Its antigen remains unidentified. The sample belongs to a study of cytomegalovirus exposure and HLA in healthy donors. As for the study in general: The roughly 130 validation repertoires were reported in a later analysis to have been generated on the same platform as the approximately 700 first-cohort repertoires.

Germline CDR1 reads GTSNPN; CDR2 reads SVGIG (reference sequence). The CDR3 contains 12 residues. Between the trimmed V and J ends, which lost 0 bases and 7 bases, there was a span of 9 bases. Study-level points and caveats: The tendency of first-cohort TCR clusters to co-occur in the 90 to 150 validation repertoires was the finding of a later analysis. Among TCR sequences, most were rare, though some public TCRs appeared in many donors.

Produced via immunoSEQ multiplex PCR; TCRdb's table is partial and in-frame only. The data hold 82,000 or so clones, with more than 85% observed a single time. Sequencing was carried out using PBMCs. The gene calls are TRBV30 and TRBJ1-1; D is unclear. The TCR comes from a young man in good health and CMV-seronegative. The CDR3 loop reads CAWSVHGGEAFF. CDR3 nucleotide sequence: TGTGCCTGGAGTGTACATGGTGGTGAAGCTTTCTTT.